This T cell receptor beta chain was retrieved from a study of T cell responses to AZD1222 COVID-19 vaccine. Findings of the study overall: Breadth and depth of Spike-specific TCRs rose after two AZD1222 doses. Donors were largely white British and mainly female; clonal diversity was possibly underestimated. Repertoires were collected only later (after the peak T cell response had occurred). With dominance at 160-218 and 743-854, vaccine-associated CD4 TCRs spanned spike.

Libraries were prepared by immunoSEQ multiplex PCR; TCRdb keeps only in-frame clonotypes and omits some of them. The sample lists roughly 120,000 clones, about 90% occurring once. The CDR3 has 13 amino acids. Germline V lookup: CDR1 SEHNR, CDR2 FQNEAQ (reference sequence). V was pared by 5 bases and J by 9 bases, with 17 bases between. To note about this clone: Its matching antigen is unknown.

This sample comprised peripheral blood, obtained on day 0 of MenACWY control vaccination. The receptor was derived from an adult in good health. The chain carries TRBV7-9 and TRBJ2-7; tentatively, D is TRBD1 (5 bases). In nucleotides, the CDR3 is TGTGCCAGCAGCCAGGACACTACTACTCGGCAGTACTTC. Translated, it gives CASSQDTTTRQYF.